The sequence of this T cell receptor beta chain was determined in a study of Ad26.COV2.S vaccination and SARS-CoV-2 variants. For this clone: Its antigen is not known.

Here immunoSEQ multiplex PCR was the method, and the copy in TCRdb shows in-frame clones only, minus some. Here the sample spans roughly 300,000 clones, less than 90% being singletons. The treatment is: some 20 received Ad26.COV2.S at low or high dose, single or two shots; several received placebo; per-sample allocation not given. Material that was analyzed had been drawn on day 63 after the first vaccine or placebo injection. Germline V lookup: CDR1 MNHNY, CDR2 SVGAGI (reference sequence). The CDR3 length is 16 residues. V trimming: 2 bases; J trimming: 1 base; junction bases outside the gene matches: 3. Whole-study results and caveats: Using TCR breadth and depth analyses may have led to underestimated total T cell responses. Placebo recipients had lower spike-specific TCR breadth than vaccine recipients.

The sequenced sample was peripheral blood, obtained in a trial of Ad26.COV2.S vaccine versus placebo. This rearrangement joins TRBV6-6 to TRBJ1-3; 9 bases agree with TRBD1. This TCR came from a person between 18 and 60 years old who received the Ad26.COV2.S COVID-19 vaccine or a placebo. The CDR3, as DNA: TGTGCCAGCAGTTACGGGGGACAGGGATCTGGAAACACCATATATTTT. Protein sequence: CASSYGGQGSGNTIYF.